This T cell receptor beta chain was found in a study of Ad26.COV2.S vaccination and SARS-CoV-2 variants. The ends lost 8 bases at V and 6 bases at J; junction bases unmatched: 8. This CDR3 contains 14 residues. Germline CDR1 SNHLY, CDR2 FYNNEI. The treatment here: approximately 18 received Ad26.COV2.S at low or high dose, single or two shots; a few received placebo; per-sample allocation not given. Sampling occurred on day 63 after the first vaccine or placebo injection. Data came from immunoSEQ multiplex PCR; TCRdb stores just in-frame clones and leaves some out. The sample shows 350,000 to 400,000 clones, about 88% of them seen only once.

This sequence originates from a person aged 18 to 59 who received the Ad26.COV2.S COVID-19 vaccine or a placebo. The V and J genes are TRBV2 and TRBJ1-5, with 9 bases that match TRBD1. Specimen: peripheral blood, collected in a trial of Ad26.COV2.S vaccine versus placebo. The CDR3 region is CASSAGTGFQPQHF. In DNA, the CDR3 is TGTGCCAGCTCAGCCGGGACAGGGTTTCAGCCCCAGCATTTT.